This T cell receptor beta chain was obtained from a study of T cell responses to AZD1222 COVID-19 vaccine. Study observations and caveats: The donors showed a predominance of white British ancestry and of females, with possible underestimation of clonal diversity. Spike as a whole was targeted by vaccine-associated CD4 TCRs, dominant at 160-218 and 743-854.

The length of the CDR3 is 14 residues. Germline loops: CDR1 SGDLS, CDR2 YYNGEE. Trimming cost V 5 bases and J 3 bases; bases outside gene matches: 6. Notes on this clone: Its antigen is not identified.

TCRdb's copy holds only in-frame clones and misses some; the assay was immunoSEQ multiplex PCR. The sample lists about 50,000 clones, approximately 89% occurring once. The source is an adult in good health. The J gene is TRBJ1-1, the V gene TRBV9, with 8 bases fitting TRBD1. This specimen consisted of peripheral blood, obtained on day 0 of MenACWY control vaccination. CDR3 residues: CASSPPDRDTEAFF. For the CDR3, the DNA is TGTGCCAGCAGTCCCCCGGACAGGGACACTGAAGCTTTCTTT.